The clone carrying this T cell receptor (beta chain) appeared a few times. Its antigen is unknown. Amplification targeted the TCR beta CDR3 regions, with RNA transcripts as the source material. Scientists carried out first-round RT-PCR using HTBI primers and then a second-round multiplex PCR. TCRdb re-analysed the multiplex PCR reads in MiXCR, keeping a single row per CDR3 protein. The sample holds more than 1,000,000 distinct CDR3 sequences; approximately 35% are singletons and the top ten take around 10%. This entry comes from a study of Graves' ophthalmopathy and Graves' hyperthyroidism. Overall study findings and caveats: Ophthalmopathy progression prediction by the model yielded a sensitivity of roughly 67% and a specificity of around 72%.

V was pared by 5 bases and J by 5 bases, with 11 bases of the junction left unmatched. This CDR3 comprises 16 residues. CDR1 is SGHTA and CDR2 is FQGNSA in the germline V gene. This chain uses TRBV7-2 with TRBJ2-7, with 11 bases aligning to TRBD2. This sequence was found in an adult man with Graves' hyperthyroidism. The material sequenced was peripheral blood or thyroid tissue (not recorded which). CDR3 in DNA: TGTGCCAGCAGCGTTGCTGAACTAGCGGGAGCCCACGAGCAGTACTTC. Protein sequence: CASSVAELAGAHEQYF. The full variable domain, rest sourced from reference TRBV7-2 and TRBJ2-7, is GAGVSQSPSNKVTEKGKDVELRCDPISGHTALYWYRQSLGQGLEFLIYFQGNSAPDKSGLPSDRFSAERTGGSVSTLTIQRTQQEDSAVYLCASSVAELAGAHEQYFGPGTRLTVT.